This T cell receptor beta chain was sequenced for a study of Tregs in tolerant kidney transplant recipients. Findings and limits, study-wide: Biological reproducibility was not directly addressed, but technical replication error appeared minimal.

Only in-frame clones appear in the TCRdb table, and some are missing; sequencing was by immunoSEQ multiplex PCR. The data show roughly 17,000 clones, around 82% seen once. This CDR3 region has 16 residues. V lost 2 bases and J lost 1, with 14 bases in between. Germline V lookup: CDR1 SGHKS, CDR2 YYEKEE (reference sequence). Points on this clone: Its antigen is not known.

This TCR derives from a human donor in good health. Sequencing was done on a sample of Tregs from blood. The chain couples TRBV5-5 to TRBJ2-3; tentatively, D is TRBD2 (5 bases). CDR3 residues: CASSFVLGRGTDTQYF. As DNA, the CDR3 is TGTGCCAGCAGCTTCGTTTTAGGGAGAGGCACAGATACGCAGTATTTT.